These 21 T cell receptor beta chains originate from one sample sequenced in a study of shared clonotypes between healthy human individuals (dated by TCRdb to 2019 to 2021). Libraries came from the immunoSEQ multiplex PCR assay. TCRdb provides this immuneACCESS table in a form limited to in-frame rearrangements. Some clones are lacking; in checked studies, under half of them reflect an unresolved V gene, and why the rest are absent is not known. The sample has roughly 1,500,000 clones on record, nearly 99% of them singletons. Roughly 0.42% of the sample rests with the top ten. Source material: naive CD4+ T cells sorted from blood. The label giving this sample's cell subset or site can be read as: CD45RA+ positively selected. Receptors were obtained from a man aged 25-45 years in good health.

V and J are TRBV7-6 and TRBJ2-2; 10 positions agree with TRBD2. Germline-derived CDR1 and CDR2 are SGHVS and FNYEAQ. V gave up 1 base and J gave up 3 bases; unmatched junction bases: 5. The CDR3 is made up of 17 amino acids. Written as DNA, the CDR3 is TGTGCCAGCAGCTTAGTGTCAGGACTAGCGGACACCGGGGAGCTGTTTTTT. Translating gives CASSLVSGLADTGELFF.

The CDR3 bases are TGCGCCAGCAGCCCTCGAGAACCTAGCGCTAGCCCCTACAATGAGCAGTTCTTC. It codes for CASSPREPSASPYNEQFF. The chain joins TRBV4-1 to TRBJ2-1; maybe TRBD2 (6 bases). CDR3 size: 18 residues. From germline, CDR1 is MGHRA and CDR2 YSYEKL. V lost 4 bases to trimming and J lost 2 bases, with 21 bases between them.

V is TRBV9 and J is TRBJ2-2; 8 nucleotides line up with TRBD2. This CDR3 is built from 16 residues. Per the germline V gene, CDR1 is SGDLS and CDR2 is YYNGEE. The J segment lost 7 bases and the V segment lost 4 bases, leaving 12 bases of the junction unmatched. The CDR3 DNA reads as TGTGCCAGCAGCCCCGTGGTCGGGAGGGTTTTCGGGGAGCTGTTTTTT. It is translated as CASSPVVGRVFGELFF.

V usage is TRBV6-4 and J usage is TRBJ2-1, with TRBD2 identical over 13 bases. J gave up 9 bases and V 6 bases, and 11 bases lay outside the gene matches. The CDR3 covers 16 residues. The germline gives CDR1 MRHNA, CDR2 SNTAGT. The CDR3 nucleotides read TGTGCCAGCAGACCCCTCGGGACTAGCGGGATGGGTGAGCAGTTCTTC. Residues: CASRPLGTSGMGEQFF.

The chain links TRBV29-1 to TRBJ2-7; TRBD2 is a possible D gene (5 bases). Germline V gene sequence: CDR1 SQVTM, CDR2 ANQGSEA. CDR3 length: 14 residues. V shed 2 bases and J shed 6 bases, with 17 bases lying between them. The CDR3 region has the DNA TGCAGCGTTGAATCGCGCAGCGGATCTCGCGAGCAGTACTTC. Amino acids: CSVESRSGSREQYF.

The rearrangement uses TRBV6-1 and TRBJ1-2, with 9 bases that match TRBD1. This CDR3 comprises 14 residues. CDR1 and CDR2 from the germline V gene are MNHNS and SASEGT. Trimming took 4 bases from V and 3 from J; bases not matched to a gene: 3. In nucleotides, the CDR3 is TGTGCCAGCAGTGCCCGGGACAGGGACTATGGCTACACCTTC. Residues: CASSARDRDYGYTF.

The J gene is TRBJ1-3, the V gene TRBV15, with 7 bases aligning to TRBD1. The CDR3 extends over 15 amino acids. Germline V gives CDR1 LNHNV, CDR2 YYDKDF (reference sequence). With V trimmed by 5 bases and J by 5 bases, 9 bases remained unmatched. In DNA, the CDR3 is TGTGCCACCAGCGGGGCTGGGACAGCAAGAAACACCATATATTTT. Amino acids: CATSGAGTARNTIYF.

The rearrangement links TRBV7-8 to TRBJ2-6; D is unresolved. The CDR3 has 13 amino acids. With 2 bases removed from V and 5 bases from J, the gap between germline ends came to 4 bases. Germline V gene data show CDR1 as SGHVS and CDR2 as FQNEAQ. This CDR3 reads CASSLLRANVLTF. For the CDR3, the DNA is TGTGCCAGCAGCTTACTTAGGGCCAACGTCCTGACTTTC.

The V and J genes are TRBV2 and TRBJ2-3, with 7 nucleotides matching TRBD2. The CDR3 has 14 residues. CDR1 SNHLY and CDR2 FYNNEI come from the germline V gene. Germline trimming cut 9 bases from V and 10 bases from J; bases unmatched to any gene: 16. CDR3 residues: CASGAGTIHFAQYF. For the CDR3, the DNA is TGTGCCAGTGGAGCAGGGACTATCCATTTTGCGCAGTATTTT. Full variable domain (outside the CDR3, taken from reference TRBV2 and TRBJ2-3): EPEVTQTPSHQVTQMGQEVILRCVPISNHLYFYWYRQILGQKVEFLVSFYNNEISEKSEIFDDQFSVERPDGSNFTLKIRSTKLEDSAMYFCASGAGTIHFAQYFGPGTRLTVL.

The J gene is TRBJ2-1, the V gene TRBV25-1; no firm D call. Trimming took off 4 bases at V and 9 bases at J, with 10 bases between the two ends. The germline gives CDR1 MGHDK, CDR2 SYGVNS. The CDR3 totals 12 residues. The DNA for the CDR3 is TGTGCCAGCAGTGGGCCCCCCGGTGAGCAGTTCTTC. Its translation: CASSGPPGEQFF.

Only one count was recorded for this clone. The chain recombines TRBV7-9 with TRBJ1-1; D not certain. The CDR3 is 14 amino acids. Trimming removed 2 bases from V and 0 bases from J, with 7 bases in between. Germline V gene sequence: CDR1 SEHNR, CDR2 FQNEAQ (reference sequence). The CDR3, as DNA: TGTGCCAGCAGCTTAAATTGGATGAACACTGAAGCTTTCTTT. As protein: CASSLNWMNTEAFF.

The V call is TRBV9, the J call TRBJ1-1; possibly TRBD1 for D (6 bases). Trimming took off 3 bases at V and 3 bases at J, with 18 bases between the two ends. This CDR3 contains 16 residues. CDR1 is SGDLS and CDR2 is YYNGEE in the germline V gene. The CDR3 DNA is TGTGCCAGCAGCGCGAAGCCGGGGGGGCTAGACACTGAAGCTTTCTTT. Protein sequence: CASSAKPGGLDTEAFF.

The DNA for the CDR3 is TGTGCCAGCAGCACCCTACAAGAGACCCAGTACTTC. This sequence encodes CASSTLQETQYF. The chain joins TRBV5-5 to TRBJ2-5; no definite D call. Germline values: CDR1 SGHKS, CDR2 YYEKEE (reference sequence). The V end was cut by 4 bases, the J end by 2 bases, with 6 bases between. The CDR3 has 12 residues.

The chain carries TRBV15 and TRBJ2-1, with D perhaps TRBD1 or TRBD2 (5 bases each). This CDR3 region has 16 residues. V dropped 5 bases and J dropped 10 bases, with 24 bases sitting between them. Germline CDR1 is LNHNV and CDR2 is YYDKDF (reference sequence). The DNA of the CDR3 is TGTGCCACCAGCGGCCCCGGGACGGTCCCTTCAAAAGAGCAGTTCTTC. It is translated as CATSGPGTVPSKEQFF.

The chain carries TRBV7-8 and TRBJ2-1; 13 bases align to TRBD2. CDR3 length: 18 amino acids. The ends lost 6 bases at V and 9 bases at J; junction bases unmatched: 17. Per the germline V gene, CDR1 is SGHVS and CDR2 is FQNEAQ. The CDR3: CASRGTSGNLGSSGEQFF. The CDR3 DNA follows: TGTGCCAGCAGGGGGACTAGCGGGAACTTAGGTTCTTCGGGTGAGCAGTTCTTC.

The CDR3 DNA follows: TGTGCCAGCAGCTTAGGGGTAGCGGGAGGACTATACAATGAGCAGTTCTTC. Translating it yields CASSLGVAGGLYNEQFF. The chain recombines TRBV11-2 with TRBJ2-1; 10 nucleotides match TRBD2. V lost 1 base to trimming and J lost 4 bases; unmatched junction nucleotides: 7. The length of the CDR3 is 17 residues. From germline, CDR1 is SGHAT and CDR2 FQNNGV.

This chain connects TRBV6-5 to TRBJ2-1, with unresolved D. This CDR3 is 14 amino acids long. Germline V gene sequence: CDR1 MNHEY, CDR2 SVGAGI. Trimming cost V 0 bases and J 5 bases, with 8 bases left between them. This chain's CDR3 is CASSYSVSNNEQFF. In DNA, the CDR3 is TGTGCCAGCAGTTACTCGGTCTCAAACAATGAGCAGTTCTTC.

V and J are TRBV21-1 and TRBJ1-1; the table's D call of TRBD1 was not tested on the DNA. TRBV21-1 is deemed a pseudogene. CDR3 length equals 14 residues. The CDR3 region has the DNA TGTGCCAGCAGAGTCCACAGGGGCGGAACTGAAGCTTTCTTT. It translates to CASRVHRGGTEAFF.

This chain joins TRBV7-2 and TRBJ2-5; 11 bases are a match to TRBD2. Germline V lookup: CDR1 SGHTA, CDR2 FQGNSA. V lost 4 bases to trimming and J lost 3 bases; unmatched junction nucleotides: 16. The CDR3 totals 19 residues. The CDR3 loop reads CASSSLPRLSGREKETQYF. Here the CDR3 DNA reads TGTGCCAGCAGCTCCTTACCGCGACTTAGCGGGAGGGAAAAAGAGACCCAGTACTTC.

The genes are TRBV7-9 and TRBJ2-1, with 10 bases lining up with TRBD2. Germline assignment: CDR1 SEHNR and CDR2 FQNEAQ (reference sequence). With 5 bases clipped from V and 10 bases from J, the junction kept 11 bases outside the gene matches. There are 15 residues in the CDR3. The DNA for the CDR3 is TGTGCCAGCAGCCGAGCGGGAGGGCCTCCAGGAGAGCAGTTCTTC. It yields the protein CASSRAGGPPGEQFF.

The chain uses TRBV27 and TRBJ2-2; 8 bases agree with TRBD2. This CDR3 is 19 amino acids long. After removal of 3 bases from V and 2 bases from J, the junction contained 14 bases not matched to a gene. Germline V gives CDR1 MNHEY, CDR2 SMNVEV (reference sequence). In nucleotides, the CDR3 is TGTGCCAGCAGTTTTTCTGTTTTTTTCGGACTAGCAAACACCGGGGAGCTGTTTTTT. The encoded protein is CASSFSVFFGLANTGELFF.